This entry lists 2 T cell receptor beta chains sequenced from one sample in a study of blood T cells in healthy people across ages. It was with a sample-barcoded 5' primer and a J-beta primer mix that a second PCR of about 6 to 12 cycles was run. TCRdb passed the 5' RACE reads through MiXCR, listing each CDR3 protein once. The sample lists about 830,000 distinct CDR3 sequences, around 62% occurring once. Sequenced material: blood. Receptors originate from a man aged 25 to 40 in good health.

This chain links TRBV5-1 with TRBJ1-2; tentative D call: TRBD1 (5 bases). The V gene's germline CDR1 is SGHRS and CDR2 YFSETQ. Between the trimmed V and J ends, which lost 6 bases and 3 bases, there was a span of 24 bases. CDR3 size: 17 residues. CDR3 protein: CASKGSGTPKADYGYTF. The CDR3 DNA reads TGCGCCAGCAAGGGGTCAGGGACGCCGAAGGCCGACTATGGCTACACCTTC.

The V and J genes are TRBV12-3 or TRBV12-4 and TRBJ1-2, with D tentatively TRBD1 (6 bases). Trimming cost V 8 bases and J 2 bases, with 18 bases left between them. This CDR3 contains 15 residues. The CDR3 region has the DNA TGTGCCAGCCGTGAGTTGGGGGCGATAAACTATGGCTACACCTTC. This translates into CASRELGAINYGYTF.